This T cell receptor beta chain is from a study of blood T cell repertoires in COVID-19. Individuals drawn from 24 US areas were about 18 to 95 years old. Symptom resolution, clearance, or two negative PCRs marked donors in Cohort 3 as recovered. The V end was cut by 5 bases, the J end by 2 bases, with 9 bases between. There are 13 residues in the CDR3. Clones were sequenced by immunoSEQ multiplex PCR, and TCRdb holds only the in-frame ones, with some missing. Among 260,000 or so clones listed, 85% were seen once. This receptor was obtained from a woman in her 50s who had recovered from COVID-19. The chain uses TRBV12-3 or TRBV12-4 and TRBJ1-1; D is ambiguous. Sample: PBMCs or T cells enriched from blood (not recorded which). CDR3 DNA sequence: TGTGCCAGCAGTCCCAACAGTAACACTGAAGCTTTCTTT. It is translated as CASSPNSNTEAFF.